At least ten counts were recorded for the clone carrying this T cell receptor beta chain. What it recognizes is unknown. With 10-nucleotide random UMIs included, cDNA was synthesized by 5'RACE. Sequencing runs each yielded over 180 million TCR-beta sequences from 15-18 subjects. Using its own MiXCR run on the 5' RACE reads, TCRdb lists one record per CDR3 protein. The profile shows approximately 85,000 distinct CDR3 sequences, around 13% of them singletons. Indicated time point: longitudinal time-point 2. Germline lookup yields CDR1 ENHRY and CDR2 SYGVKD. CDR3 size: 15 residues. Between the trimmed V and J ends, which lost 3 bases and 3 bases, there was a span of 14 bases. The entry originates in a study of neurological immune-mediated disorders. Overall study results and limits: Multiple sclerosis was found to have the least TCR clonal expansion, below healthy controls, and HTLV-1-associated myelopathy the most.

This clonotype was sampled from a female donor with HTLV-1-associated myelopathy (HAM/TSP). The genes are TRBV10-3 and TRBJ1-1, with TRBD1 as a possible D gene (6 bases). The sequenced material came from PBMCs. CDR3 sequence: CAISDWRKGDTEAFF. The CDR3 DNA reads TGTGCCATCAGTGATTGGAGGAAGGGGGACACTGAAGCTTTCTTT.